A selection of T cell receptor beta chains follows, all from one sample in a study of blood T cell repertoires in COVID-19. Only in-frame clones appear in the TCRdb table, and some are missing; sequencing was by immunoSEQ multiplex PCR. This table has some 250,000 clones, about 90% appearing once. The sequencing sample was made of peripheral blood. The receptors originated from a man aged 55-75 years with acute or convalescent COVID-19. Both conserved end residues are part of each CDR3. The order of the fields is V gene, clone size, D gene, J gene, CDR3 protein. A D gene is named only where the DNA matches it firmly. For some rows the clone size is stated as once, few or many, or as a class when expanded; others skip it.

V gene: TRBV12-5; clone size: NA; D gene: TRBD2; J gene: TRBJ2-7; CDR3 protein: CASGLVLAGGRVYEQYF
V gene: TRBV28; clone size: NA; D gene: NA; J gene: TRBJ1-2; CDR3 protein: CASTSGYGYTF
V gene: TRBV5-8; clone size: NA; D gene: NA; J gene: TRBJ1-5; CDR3 protein: CASSRLDSSDQPQHF
V gene: TRBV25-1; clone size: NA; D gene: NA; J gene: TRBJ2-3; CDR3 protein: CASSDYSRGNTDTQYF
V gene: TRBV27; clone size: once; D gene: NA; J gene: TRBJ2-3; CDR3 protein: CASSFGLAEDTQYF
V gene: TRBV28; clone size: NA; D gene: NA; J gene: TRBJ2-7; CDR3 protein: CASSWTWGERTYEQYF
V gene: TRBV6-5; clone size: NA; D gene: TRBD2; J gene: TRBJ2-7; CDR3 protein: CASQGLANSYEQYF
V gene: TRBV7-2; clone size: NA; D gene: NA; J gene: TRBJ2-7; CDR3 protein: CASSSVYEQYF
V gene: TRBV19; clone size: once; D gene: NA; J gene: TRBJ2-1; CDR3 protein: CASSIPGASDEQFF
V gene: TRBV7-2; clone size: few; D gene: TRBD1; J gene: TRBJ2-5; CDR3 protein: CASSMDRGYQETQYF
V gene: TRBV3-1/TRBV3-2; clone size: few; D gene: NA; J gene: TRBJ2-7; CDR3 protein: CASSPTTGGIAYYEQYF
V gene: TRBV19; clone size: NA; D gene: NA; J gene: TRBJ2-7; CDR3 protein: CASSTRDTTYEQYF
V gene: TRBV5-1; clone size: NA; D gene: TRBD2; J gene: TRBJ2-7; CDR3 protein: CASSLYLTSGSTPYEQYF
V gene: TRBV19; clone size: NA; D gene: NA; J gene: TRBJ1-3; CDR3 protein: CASSIGNSGNTIYF
V gene: TRBV7-2; clone size: NA; D gene: TRBD2; J gene: TRBJ2-1; CDR3 protein: CASAGLASNEQFF
V gene: TRBV5-6; clone size: NA; D gene: NA; J gene: TRBJ1-6; CDR3 protein: CASSLVQGRSPLHF
V gene: TRBV9; clone size: few; D gene: TRBD1; J gene: TRBJ2-7; CDR3 protein: CASSVGTGKNEQYF
V gene: TRBV14; clone size: NA; D gene: TRBD2; J gene: TRBJ2-2; CDR3 protein: CASSPLRAGINTGELFF
V gene: TRBV5-1; clone size: NA; D gene: TRBD2; J gene: TRBJ2-5; CDR3 protein: CASSGIAGNQETQYF
V gene: TRBV2; clone size: NA; D gene: TRBD1; J gene: TRBJ2-3; CDR3 protein: CASSSDRGADTQYF
V gene: TRBV7-3; clone size: NA; D gene: NA; J gene: TRBJ1-1; CDR3 protein: CASSVQGLPTEAFF
V gene: TRBV7-7; clone size: NA; D gene: TRBD1; J gene: TRBJ2-7; CDR3 protein: CASSPGQGYEQYF
V gene: TRBV6-4; clone size: NA; D gene: TRBD2; J gene: TRBJ2-1; CDR3 protein: CASSFRGDSYNEQFF
V gene: TRBV6-4; clone size: NA; D gene: TRBD2; J gene: TRBJ2-1; CDR3 protein: CASSDSGLAGGNEQFF
V gene: TRBV28; clone size: few; D gene: TRBD1; J gene: TRBJ2-7; CDR3 protein: CASGGQENSYEQYF
V gene: TRBV6-5; clone size: NA; D gene: NA; J gene: TRBJ1-6; CDR3 protein: CASSTTSGPLSPLHF
V gene: TRBV12-5; clone size: NA; D gene: TRBD1; J gene: TRBJ2-7; CDR3 protein: CASGWDSSYEQYF
V gene: TRBV6-2/TRBV6-3; clone size: NA; D gene: TRBD1; J gene: TRBJ1-5; CDR3 protein: CASSHSGQGNQPQHF
V gene: TRBV4-1; clone size: NA; D gene: TRBD1; J gene: TRBJ2-7; CDR3 protein: CASRPSGTVSYEQYF
V gene: TRBV5-1; clone size: NA; D gene: NA; J gene: TRBJ1-1; CDR3 protein: CASSLGGTGRTEAFF
V gene: TRBV11-3; clone size: NA; D gene: TRBD2; J gene: TRBJ2-3; CDR3 protein: CASSFAGGSTDTQYF
V gene: TRBV14; clone size: NA; D gene: NA; J gene: TRBJ1-1; CDR3 protein: CASSHFGDWKNTEAFF
V gene: TRBV29-1; clone size: NA; D gene: TRBD2; J gene: TRBJ2-7; CDR3 protein: CSAGLADYEQYF
V gene: TRBV29-1; clone size: NA; D gene: TRBD2; J gene: TRBJ2-5; CDR3 protein: CSARSAGGSETQYF
V gene: TRBV27; clone size: NA; D gene: TRBD2; J gene: TRBJ2-5; CDR3 protein: CASSNLAEQETQYF